Presented here are 4 T cell receptor beta chains from one specimen sequenced in a study of Graves' ophthalmopathy and Graves' hyperthyroidism. Scientists amplified the TCR beta CDR3 regions from RNA transcripts. First-round RT-PCR used HTBI primers; second-round multiplex PCR followed. TCRdb reprocessed the multiplex PCR reads via MiXCR and lists one record per CDR3 protein. The sample yields hundreds of thousands of distinct CDR3 sequences, 35% to 50% seen once. Specimen: peripheral blood. All receptors derive from an adult man with Graves' ophthalmopathy.

With regard to this clonotype: At one boundary the junction diverges from the germline segment, which might be a read error. The chain couples TRBV10-3 to TRBJ1-6, with 8 bases lining up with TRBD1. Per the germline V gene, CDR1 is ENHRY and CDR2 is SYGVKD. CDR3 length equals 13 residues. CDR3 sequence reads: CATNNGQGSPPHF. Here the CDR3 DNA reads TGTGCCACCAATAACGGACAGGGCTCACCCCCCCACTTT.

This clonotype was observed many times. V gene TRBV7-9 combines with J gene TRBJ1-1, with D perhaps matching TRBD1 (5 bases). Germline V gene sequence: CDR1 SEHNR, CDR2 FQNEAQ (reference sequence). Trimming took 5 bases from V and 9 from J, leaving 16 bases between them. The CDR3 runs to 13 residues. The DNA of the CDR3 is TGTGCCAGCAGCCCCGGTGGGGAGGGGAAAGCTTTCTTT. This sequence encodes CASSPGGEGKAFF.

This clonotype was observed many times. The CDR3 loop is CSAGQGATETQYF. CDR3 bases: TGCAGTGCTGGGCAGGGGGCGACGGAGACCCAGTACTTC. The rearrangement joins TRBV20-1 to TRBJ2-5, with 8 bases aligning to TRBD1. The junction had 7 bases not matched to a gene; V was cut back by 5 bases and J by 5 bases. This CDR3 spans 13 amino acids. The germline CDR1 and CDR2 sequences are DFQATT and SNEGSKA (reference sequence).

This clonotype was found many times. The V call is TRBV7-2, the J call TRBJ1-5; possibly TRBD1 for D (5 bases). CDR1 is SGHTA, CDR2 FQGNSA, per germline. Trimming stripped 6 bases from V and 2 bases from J, with 11 bases between. The CDR3 runs 14 residues. The CDR3 here is CASSSGEGNQPQHF. The CDR3 region has the DNA TGTGCCAGCAGTTCGGGGGAAGGCAATCAGCCCCAGCATTTT. Drawing the rest from reference TRBV7-2 and TRBJ1-5, the complete variable domain is GAGVSQSPSNKVTEKGKDVELRCDPISGHTALYWYRQSLGQGLEFLIYFQGNSAPDKSGLPSDRFSAERTGGSVSTLTIQRTQQEDSAVYLCASSSGEGNQPQHFGDGTRLSIL.